This T cell receptor beta chain was identified during a study of cytomegalovirus exposure and HLA in healthy donors. The PCR made use of 60 Vbeta and 13 Jbeta primers. Generated by immunoSEQ multiplex PCR, the TCRdb table keeps only in-frame clones and is missing some. This sample's table reports 70,000 or so clones. Sequenced sample: PBMCs. This TCR came from a female donor in good health and CMV-seropositive.

Written as DNA, the CDR3 is TGTGCCAGCAGCTTGTATGGACAAGCCTACGAGCAGTACTTC. Translating gives CASSLYGQAYEQYF. The V call is TRBV7-9, the J call TRBJ2-7, with D tentatively TRBD1 (5 bases). Deletions cut 3 bases from V and 2 bases from J, with 11 bases between. CDR1 SEHNR and CDR2 FQNEAQ come from the germline V gene (reference sequence). This CDR3 contains 14 residues.